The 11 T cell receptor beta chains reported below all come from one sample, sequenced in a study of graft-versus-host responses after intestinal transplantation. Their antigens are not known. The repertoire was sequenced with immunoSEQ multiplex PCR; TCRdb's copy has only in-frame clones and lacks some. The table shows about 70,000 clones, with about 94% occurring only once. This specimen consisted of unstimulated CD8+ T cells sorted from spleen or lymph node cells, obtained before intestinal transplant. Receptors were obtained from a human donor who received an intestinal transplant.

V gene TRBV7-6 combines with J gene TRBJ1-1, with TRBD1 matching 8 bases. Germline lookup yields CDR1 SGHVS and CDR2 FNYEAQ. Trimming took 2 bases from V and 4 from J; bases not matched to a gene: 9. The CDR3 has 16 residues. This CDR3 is CASSLHPTGVSTEAFF. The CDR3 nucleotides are TGTGCCAGCAGCTTACATCCGACAGGGGTTTCCACTGAAGCTTTCTTT.

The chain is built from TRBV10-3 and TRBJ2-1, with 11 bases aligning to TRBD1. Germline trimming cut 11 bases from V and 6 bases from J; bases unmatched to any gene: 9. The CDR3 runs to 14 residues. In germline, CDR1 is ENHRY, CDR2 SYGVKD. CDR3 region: CAGSGTGGINEQFF. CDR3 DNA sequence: TGTGCCGGCTCCGGGACAGGGGGAATCAATGAGCAGTTCTTC.

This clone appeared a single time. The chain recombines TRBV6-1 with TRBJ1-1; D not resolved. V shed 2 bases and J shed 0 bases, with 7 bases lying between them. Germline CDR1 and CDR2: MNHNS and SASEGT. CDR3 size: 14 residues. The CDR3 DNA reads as TGTGCCAGCAGTGAACTCTACATGAACACTGAAGCTTTCTTT. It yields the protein CASSELYMNTEAFF.

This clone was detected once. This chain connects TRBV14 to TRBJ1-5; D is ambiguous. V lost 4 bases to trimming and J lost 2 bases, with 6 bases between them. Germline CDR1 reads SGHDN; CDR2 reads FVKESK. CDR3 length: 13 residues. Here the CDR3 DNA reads TGTGCCAGCAGCCCGGCAGGCAATCAGCCCCAGCATTTT. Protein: CASSPAGNQPQHF.

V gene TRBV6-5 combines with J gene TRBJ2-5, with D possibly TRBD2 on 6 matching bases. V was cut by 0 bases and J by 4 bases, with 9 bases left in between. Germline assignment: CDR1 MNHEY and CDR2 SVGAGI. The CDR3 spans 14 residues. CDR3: CASSYSRAGETQYF. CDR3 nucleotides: TGTGCCAGCAGTTACTCAAGAGCGGGAGAGACCCAGTACTTC.

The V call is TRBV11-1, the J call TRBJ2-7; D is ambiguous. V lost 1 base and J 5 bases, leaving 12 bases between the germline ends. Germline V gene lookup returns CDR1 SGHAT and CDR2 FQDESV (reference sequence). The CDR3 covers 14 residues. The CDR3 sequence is CASSLGAAFDEQYF. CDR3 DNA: TGTGCCAGCAGCTTAGGGGCAGCGTTCGACGAGCAGTACTTC.

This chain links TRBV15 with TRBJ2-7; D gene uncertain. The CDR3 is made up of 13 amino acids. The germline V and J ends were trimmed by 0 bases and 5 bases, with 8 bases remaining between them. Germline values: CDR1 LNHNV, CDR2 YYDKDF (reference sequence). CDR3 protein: CATSREERDEQYF. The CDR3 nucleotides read TGTGCCACCAGCAGAGAAGAGCGAGACGAGCAGTACTTC.

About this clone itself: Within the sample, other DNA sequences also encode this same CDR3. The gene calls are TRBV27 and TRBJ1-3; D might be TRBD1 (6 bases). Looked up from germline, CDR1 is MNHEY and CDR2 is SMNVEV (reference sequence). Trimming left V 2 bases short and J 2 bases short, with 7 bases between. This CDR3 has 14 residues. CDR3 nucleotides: TGTGCCAGCAGTTTACGGGGGCCTGGAAACACCATATATTTT. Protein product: CASSLRGPGNTIYF.

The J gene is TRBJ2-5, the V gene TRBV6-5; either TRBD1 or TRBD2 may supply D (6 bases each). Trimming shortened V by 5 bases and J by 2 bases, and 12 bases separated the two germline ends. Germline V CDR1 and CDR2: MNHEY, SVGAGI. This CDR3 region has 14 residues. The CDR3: CASSETGGQETQYF. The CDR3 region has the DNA TGTGCCAGCAGTGAGACAGGAGGGCAAGAGACCCAGTACTTC.

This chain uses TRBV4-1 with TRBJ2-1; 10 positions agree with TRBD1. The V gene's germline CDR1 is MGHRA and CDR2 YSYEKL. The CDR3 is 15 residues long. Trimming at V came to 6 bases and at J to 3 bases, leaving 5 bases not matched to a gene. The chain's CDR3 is CASRRTGGGYNEQFF. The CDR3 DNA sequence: TGCGCCAGCAGAAGGACAGGGGGAGGCTACAATGAGCAGTTCTTC.

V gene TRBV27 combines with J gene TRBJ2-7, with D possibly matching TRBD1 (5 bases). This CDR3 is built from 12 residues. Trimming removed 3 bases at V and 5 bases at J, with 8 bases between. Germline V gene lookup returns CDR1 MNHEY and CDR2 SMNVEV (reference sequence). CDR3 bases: TGTGCCAGCAGTTTGTCAGGGAACGAGCAGTACTTC. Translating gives CASSLSGNEQYF.